The present TCR beta chain was sequenced within a study of cytomegalovirus exposure and HLA in healthy donors. PCR employed 60 Vbeta and 13 Jbeta primers. Here immunoSEQ multiplex PCR was the method, and the copy in TCRdb shows in-frame clones only, minus some. The repertoire holds some 130,000 clones, with around 83% as singletons. Note on this clone: The antigen remains undetermined.

General observations from the study: HLA allele associations emerged for under 20,000 TCR beta sequences in a later analysis, at 0.05 false discovery rate. Sequencing depth across donors, presence/absence analyses assumed, was roughly uniform. Rarity characterized most TCR sequences, yet some public TCRs appeared in many donors.

Looked up from germline, CDR1 is SGHTS and CDR2 is YDEGEE. V gave up 2 bases and J gave up 1 base, with 13 bases separating them. The CDR3 consists of 15 residues. The chain links TRBV5-8 to TRBJ2-7; weak D call: TRBD2 (6 bases). This receptor was identified in a woman aged 45-59 years in good health and CMV-seropositive. Material for sequencing was PBMCs. CDR3 loop: CASSFPGLPSYEQYF. CDR3 sequence (DNA): TGTGCCAGCAGCTTTCCGGGACTTCCTTCCTACGAGCAGTACTTC.